This is a list of T cell receptor beta chains from one sample in a study of cytomegalovirus exposure and HLA in healthy donors. The repertoire was sequenced with immunoSEQ multiplex PCR; TCRdb's copy has only in-frame clones and lacks some. The sample records about 63,000 clones, more than 60% being singletons. Sequencing was carried out using PBMCs. Receptors originate from a woman under 40 in good health and CMV-seronegative. CDR3s include the opening cysteine and the closing phenylalanine or tryptophan. D genes are given only for firm matches. Rows may omit the clone size; those that give it use once, few, many or a size class.

J | V | size | D | DNA | CDR3
TRBJ2-3 | TRBV5-1 | - | - | TGCGCCAGCAGCTTGTCCGGCAGCGCGGATACGCAGTATTTT | CASSLSGSADTQYF
TRBJ1-1 | TRBV6-1 | - | - | TGTGCCAGCAGTTTCTTGAACAGGGAAAACACTGAAGCTTTCTTT | CASSFLNRENTEAFF
TRBJ1-1 | TRBV30 | - | - | TGTGCCTGGATCAATGGGCCCATGAACACTGAAGCTTTCTTT | CAWINGPMNTEAFF
TRBJ2-2 | TRBV19 | - | - | TGTGCCAGTAGCAGTAACACCGGGGAGCTGTTTTTT | CASSSNTGELFF
TRBJ2-1 | TRBV11-1 | - | - | TGTGCCAGCAGCTTGGGACTGATCTCCTACAATGAGCAGTTCTTC | CASSLGLISYNEQFF
TRBJ1-5 | TRBV15 | few | TRBD1 | TGTGCCACCAGCAGAGACCCGACAGGGGGCAATCAGCCCCAGCATTTT | CATSRDPTGGNQPQHF
TRBJ2-3 | TRBV7-2 | - | TRBD1 | TGTGCCAGCAGCCGAAGACAGGGGCTTGGCACAGATACGCAGTATTTT | CASSRRQGLGTDTQYF
TRBJ2-3 | TRBV11-2 | - | TRBD2 | TGTGCCAGCAGCTTGAGCGGGGGGACAGATACGCAGTATTTT | CASSLSGGTDTQYF
TRBJ2-1 | TRBV5-6 | - | TRBD2 | TGTGCCAGCAGCTTTCGGAGTAGCGGGGCTTTTTCGAATGAGCAGTTCTTC | CASSFRSSGAFSNEQFF
TRBJ1-1 | TRBV6-5 | few | - | TGTGCCAGCACAACCGCGGGGCGAGCTTTCTTT | CASTTAGRAFF
TRBJ1-1 | TRBV5-1 | - | - | TGCGCCAGCAGCTCACAGGGGAACACTGAAGCTTTCTTT | CASSSQGNTEAFF
TRBJ1-1 | TRBV19 | - | TRBD1 | TGTGCCAGTAGTATAACGGCGCAGGGGGCGACTGAAGCTTTCTTT | CASSITAQGATEAFF
TRBJ1-5 | TRBV28 | - | - | TGTGCCAGCAGATCGGGGGGAACGGGTCAGCCCCAGCATTTT | CASRSGGTGQPQHF
TRBJ1-1 | TRBV2 | - | - | TGTGCCAGCAGTGAAGGCCAGGGGATGAACACTGAAGCTTTCTTT | CASSEGQGMNTEAFF
TRBJ2-5 | TRBV2 | - | TRBD2 | TGTGCCAGCGTATCCCCCGGGGGGAGAGTCCAAGAGACCCAGTACTTC | CASVSPGGRVQETQYF
TRBJ1-1 | TRBV5-6 | - | TRBD1 | TGTGCCAGCAGCTCAGACAGGGGAGGCACTGAAGCTTTCTTT | CASSSDRGGTEAFF
TRBJ1-1 | TRBV19 | - | TRBD1 | TGTGCCAGTAGCTTTCCGGGACAGGGGTCTGATGAAGCTTTCTTT | CASSFPGQGSDEAFF
TRBJ1-2 | TRBV30 | - | - | TGTGCCTGGAGTGTATCGTCCGGGGTGAGTGGCTACACCTTC | CAWSVSSGVSGYTF
TRBJ1-2 | TRBV19 | - | - | TGTGCCAGTAGTACCAGAATCGGGACAAGTGTCTATGGCTACACCTTC | CASSTRIGTSVYGYTF
TRBJ1-2 | TRBV5-6 | - | TRBD1 | TGTGCCAGCAGTCCGGGACAGGGAATGGTCTACACCTTC | CASSPGQGMVYTF
TRBJ1-4 | TRBV6-5 | - | TRBD1 | TGTGCCAGCAGTTACTCCGGGACAGGGGACGAAAAACTGTTTTTT | CASSYSGTGDEKLFF
TRBJ1-1 | TRBV5-1 | - | - | TGCGCCAGCAGCTTTGGTAGGACACACACTGAAGCTTTCTTT | CASSFGRTHTEAFF
TRBJ2-1 | TRBV19 | once | TRBD2 | TGTGCCAGTAGTATAATGCGGGAGAATGAGCAGTTCTTC | CASSIMRENEQFF
TRBJ2-3 | TRBV30 | - | - | TGTGCCTGGAGTGTAGGGGGACGAGATACGCAGTATTTT | CAWSVGGRDTQYF
TRBJ1-2 | TRBV2 | - | - | TGTGCCAGCAGTGTGGGCAGTAATCGTCGGGGCTACACCTTC | CASSVGSNRRGYTF
TRBJ2-3 | TRBV7-9 | - | - | TGTGCCAGCAGCTTAGCCCTGAGTCCTGATATGCCTAGCACAGATACGCAGTATTTT | CASSLALSPDMPSTDTQYF
TRBJ2-5 | TRBV6-5 | - | TRBD2 | TGTGCCAGTTATAGCGGGGGGGATAGGACCCAGTACTTC | CASYSGGDRTQYF
TRBJ1-1 | TRBV25-1 | - | - | TGTGCCAGCAGTGAATCGTGGAGAACCGGAGGCGAAGCTTTCTTT | CASSESWRTGGEAFF
TRBJ2-5 | TRBV9 | - | TRBD2 | TGTGCCAGCACAGCTAGCGGGGGGCCTGGGGAGACCCAGTACTTC | CASTASGGPGETQYF
TRBJ1-2 | TRBV5-1 | - | TRBD1 | TGCGCCAGCAGCTTGGAAGCGACAGGGACCTATGGCTACACCTTC | CASSLEATGTYGYTF
TRBJ1-1 | TRBV7-2 | - | TRBD1 | TGTGCCAGCAGCTTATCTTTGACAGGGATGAACACTGAAGCTTTCTTT | CASSLSLTGMNTEAFF
TRBJ1-2 | TRBV13 | once | - | TGTGCCAGCAGCCCACGGGTGGCCTATGGCTACACCTTC | CASSPRVAYGYTF
TRBJ1-1 | TRBV10-1 | - | - | TGCGCCAGCAGTGAAGGAGGGAGGGCCAACACTGAAGCTTTCTTT | CASSEGGRANTEAFF
TRBJ1-1 | TRBV18 | - | - | TGTGCCAGCTCACCCGAATCGAGCGGGTCTTCGGAAGCTTTCTTT | CASSPESSGSSEAFF
TRBJ2-5 | TRBV13 | - | TRBD2 | TGTGCCAGCAGCTTAACCGGGACTAAACAAGAGACCCAGTACTTC | CASSLTGTKQETQYF
TRBJ2-1 | TRBV7-3 | - | TRBD2 | TGTGCCAGCAGCTTGGCGGGAGGCTCCCCCTACAATGAGCAGTTCTTC | CASSLAGGSPYNEQFF
TRBJ1-5 | TRBV7-8 | - | - | TGTGCCAGCAGCTTAGGTCTGGGGACTAATCAGCCCCAGCATTTT | CASSLGLGTNQPQHF
TRBJ2-3 | TRBV9 | - | TRBD2 | TGTGCCAGCAGCCTACTAGCGGAAGGCACAGATACGCAGTATTTT | CASSLLAEGTDTQYF
TRBJ1-4 | TRBV5-1 | - | - | TGCGCCAGCAGCTTGGAGTTAGGGGGGGCTAATGAAAAACTGTTTTTT | CASSLELGGANEKLFF
TRBJ2-1 | TRBV7-6 | - | - | TGTGCCAGCAGCCCGGGTGTCAACAATGAGCAGTTCTTC | CASSPGVNNEQFF
TRBJ1-2 | TRBV6-5 | - | TRBD1 | TGTGCCAGCAGGCGACAGGGAAACTATGGCTACACCTTC | CASRRQGNYGYTF